This record looks at one T cell receptor (beta chain) sequence and its context. The antigen remains undetermined. With 60 Vbeta and 13 Jbeta primers, the PCR was carried out. Produced via immunoSEQ multiplex PCR; TCRdb's table is partial and in-frame only. The table records roughly 70,000 clones, roughly 70% of them present only once. CDR1 and CDR2 from the germline V gene are MNHEY and SVGAGI. CDR3 length: 12 residues. Trimming removed 6 bases at V and 2 bases at J, with 8 bases between. This sample was taken from a study of cytomegalovirus exposure and HLA in healthy donors. Regarding the study as a whole: CMV serostatus was the sole immune exposure data available.

The TCR sequence derives from a male donor in good health and CMV-seropositive. The sequencing input was PBMCs. The genes are TRBV6-5 and TRBJ2-7; D is possibly TRBD1 (6 bases). The CDR3 DNA reads TGTGCCAGCAGCCGGACAGCCTACGAGCAGTACTTC. The encoded protein is CASSRTAYEQYF.